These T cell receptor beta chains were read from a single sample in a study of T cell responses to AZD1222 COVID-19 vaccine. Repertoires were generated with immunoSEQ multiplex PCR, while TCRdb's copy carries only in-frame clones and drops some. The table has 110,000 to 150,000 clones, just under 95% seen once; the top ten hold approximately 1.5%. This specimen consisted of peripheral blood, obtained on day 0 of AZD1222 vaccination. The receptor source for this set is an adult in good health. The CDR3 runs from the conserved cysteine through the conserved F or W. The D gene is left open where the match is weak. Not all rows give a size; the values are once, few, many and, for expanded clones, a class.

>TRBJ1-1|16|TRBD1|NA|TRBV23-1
TGCGCCAGCAGTCAGGGACAGGCCCTGATGAACACTGAAGCTTTCTTT
CASSQGQALMNTEAFF
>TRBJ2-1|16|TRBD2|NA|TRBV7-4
TGTGCCAGCAGCTTAGAGGGGACTAGCGGGAGTGAGGAGCAGTTCTTC
CASSLEGTSGSEEQFF
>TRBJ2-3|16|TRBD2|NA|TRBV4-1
TGCGCCAGCAGCCAAGAGGGGCTAGCGGTAGGAGATACGCAGTATTTT
CASSQEGLAVGDTQYF
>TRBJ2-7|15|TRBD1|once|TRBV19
TGTGCCAGTAGTATCCCGGGACAGGGGGCCTACGAGCAGTACTTC
CASSIPGQGAYEQYF
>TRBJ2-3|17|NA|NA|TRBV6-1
TGTGCCAGCAGTGAAGGACGGGACGGATTCTACACAGATACGCAGTATTTT
CASSEGRDGFYTDTQYF
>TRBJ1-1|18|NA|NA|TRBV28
TGTGCCAGCAGTTTAGGGCGCCCTCGGGGGGCGGAGAACACTGAAGCTTTCTTT
CASSLGRPRGAENTEAFF
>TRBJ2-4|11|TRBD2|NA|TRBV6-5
TGTGCCAGCACACTGGGGGGGAAAAGGTACTTC
CASTLGGKRYF
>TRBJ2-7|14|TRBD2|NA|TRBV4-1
TGCGCCAGCAGCCTGCTAGCGGGACCCTACGAGCAGTACTTC
CASSLLAGPYEQYF
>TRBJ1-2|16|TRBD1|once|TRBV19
TGTGCCAGTAGTAAACTGGGACAGGGGGCAGACTATGGCTACACCTTC
CASSKLGQGADYGYTF
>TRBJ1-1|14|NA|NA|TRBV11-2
TGTGCCAGCAGCTTAATTGGTCAGAACACTGAAGCTTTCTTT
CASSLIGQNTEAFF
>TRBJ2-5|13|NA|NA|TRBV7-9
TGTGCCAGCAGCTTAAACAGGAGGGAGACCCAGTACTTC
CASSLNRRETQYF
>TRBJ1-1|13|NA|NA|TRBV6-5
TGTGCCAGCAGTCGTCGACGGAACACTGAAGCTTTCTTT
CASSRRRNTEAFF
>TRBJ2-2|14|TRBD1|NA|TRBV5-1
TGCGCCAGCGGACAGGCCTCGAACACCGGGGAGCTGTTTTTT
CASGQASNTGELFF
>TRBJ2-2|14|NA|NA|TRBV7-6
TGTGCCAGCAGGTCGACAGGGAACACCGGGGAGCTGTTTTTT
CASRSTGNTGELFF
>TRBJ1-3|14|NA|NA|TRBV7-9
TGTGCCAGCAGCTTCTCGTCCTCCTTGAACACCATATATTTT
CASSFSSSLNTIYF
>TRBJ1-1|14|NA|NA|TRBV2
TGTGCCAGCAGCGGCGAAGGGCTGGGCACTGAAGCTTTCTTT
CASSGEGLGTEAFF
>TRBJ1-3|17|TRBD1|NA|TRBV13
TGTGCCAGCAGCTCGCGGCAGGCAGGGGGCTTAGGAAACACCATATATTTT
CASSSRQAGGLGNTIYF
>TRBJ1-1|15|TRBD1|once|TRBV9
TGTGCCAGCAGCAAACGACAGGGGATGAACACTGAAGCTTTCTTT
CASSKRQGMNTEAFF
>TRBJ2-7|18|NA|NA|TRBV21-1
TGTGCCAGCAGCAAAAAGCGAAGGGGGGAGTTCCCAACCTACGAGCAGTACTTC
CASSKKRRGEFPTYEQYF
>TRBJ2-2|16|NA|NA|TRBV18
TGTGCCAGCTCACCGGGTGGCGACAGAGGCGCCGGGGAGCTGTTTTTT
CASSPGGDRGAGELFF
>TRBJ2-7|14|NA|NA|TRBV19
TGTGCCAGTAGTATCACGGTTAGCTCCTACGAGCAGTACTTC
CASSITVSSYEQYF
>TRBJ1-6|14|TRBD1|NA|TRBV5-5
TGTGCCAGCAGCTTCGGGACAGGGGGTTCACCCCTCCACTTT
CASSFGTGGSPLHF
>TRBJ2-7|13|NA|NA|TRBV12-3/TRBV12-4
TGTGCCAGCAGCCCCGTCAAGGCCTACGAGCAGTACTTC
CASSPVKAYEQYF
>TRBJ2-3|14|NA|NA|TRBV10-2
TGCGCCAACTGGACCAATTTAAACACAGATACGCAGTATTTT
CANWTNLNTDTQYF
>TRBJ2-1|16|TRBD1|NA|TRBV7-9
TGTGCCAGCAGCCCAGGGGGTACAGGGCTTTACAATGAGCAGTTCTTC
CASSPGGTGLYNEQFF
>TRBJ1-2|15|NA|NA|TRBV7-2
TGTGCCAGCAGCTTAGTAGCAGGGGCTCGGTATGGCTACACCTTC
CASSLVAGARYGYTF
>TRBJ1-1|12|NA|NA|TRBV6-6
TGTGCCAGCAGTTACTCGATAGTTGAAGCTTTCTTT
CASSYSIVEAFF
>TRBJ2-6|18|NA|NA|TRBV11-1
TGTGCCAGCAGCTTAGCGCGAGAAGGTCACGCCGGGGCCAACGTCCTGACTTTC
CASSLAREGHAGANVLTF
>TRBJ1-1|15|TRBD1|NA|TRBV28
TGTGCCAGCAGTATGACAGGGGGCGCGTCCACTGAAGCTTTCTTT
CASSMTGGASTEAFF
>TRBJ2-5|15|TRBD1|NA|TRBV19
TGTGCCAGTAGTTCCCGGGACAGGGACGGAGAGACCCAGTACTTC
CASSSRDRDGETQYF
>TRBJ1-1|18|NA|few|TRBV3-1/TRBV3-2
TGTGCCAGCAGCCAAGATTCGATCTTAAGAGGGGTTCGCACTGAAGCTTTCTTT
CASSQDSILRGVRTEAFF
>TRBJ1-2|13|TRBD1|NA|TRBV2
TGTGCCAGCAGTGCCCAGGGGGCCTATGGCTACACCTTC
CASSAQGAYGYTF
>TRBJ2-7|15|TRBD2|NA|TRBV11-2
TGTGCCAGCAGCTCCCCGTCGAGCGGGAGAGGGGAGCAGTACTTC
CASSSPSSGRGEQYF
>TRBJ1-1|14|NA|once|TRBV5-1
TGCGCCAGCAGCTTACAACCCGCGGACACTGAAGCTTTCTTT
CASSLQPADTEAFF
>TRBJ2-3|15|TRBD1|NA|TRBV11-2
TGTGCCAGCAGACCAGGGGGTAGCGGCACAGATACGCAGTATTTT
CASRPGGSGTDTQYF
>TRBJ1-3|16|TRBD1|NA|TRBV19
TGTGCCAGTAGTAAGCAGGAGACAGGGGCCCGAAACACCATATATTTT
CASSKQETGARNTIYF
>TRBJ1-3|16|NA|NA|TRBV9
TGTGCCAGCGGCGTAGTCGGCAGCGCCTCTGGAAACACCATATATTTT
CASGVVGSASGNTIYF
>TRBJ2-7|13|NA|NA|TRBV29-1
TGCAGCGTTGTTATTCCAAGCAGGGACGAGCAGTACTTC
CSVVIPSRDEQYF
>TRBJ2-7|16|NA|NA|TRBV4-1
TGCGCCAGCAGCCAAGAGAGAGGACCGCTGTCCTACGAGCAGTACTTC
CASSQERGPLSYEQYF
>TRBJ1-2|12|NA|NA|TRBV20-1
TGCAGTGCTAGTCCAGACCTCTATGGCTACACCTTC
CSASPDLYGYTF
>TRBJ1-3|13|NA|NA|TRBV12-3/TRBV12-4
TGTGCCAGCAGTTGGGGGTTAGGAAACACCATATATTTT
CASSWGLGNTIYF
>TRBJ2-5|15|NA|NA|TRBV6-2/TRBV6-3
TGTGCCAGCAGTTCACTCTTGACTAGTCAAGAGACCCAGTACTTC
CASSSLLTSQETQYF
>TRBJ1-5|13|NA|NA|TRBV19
TGTGCCAGTACGAGAAACACGAAACAGCCCCAGCATTTT
CASTRNTKQPQHF
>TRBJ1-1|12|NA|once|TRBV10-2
TGCGCCAGCAATCCGGCGAACACTGAAGCTTTCTTT
CASNPANTEAFF
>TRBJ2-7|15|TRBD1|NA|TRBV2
TGTGCCAGCACCCTGGACAGGGTTTTCTCCTACGAGCAGTACTTC
CASTLDRVFSYEQYF
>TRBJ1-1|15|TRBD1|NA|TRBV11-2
TGTGCCAGCAGCTTGGACAGGGGGTTGAACACTGAAGCTTTCTTT
CASSLDRGLNTEAFF
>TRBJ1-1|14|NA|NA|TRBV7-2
TGTGCCAGCAGCCCGACAGTCATGAACACTGAAGCTTTCTTT
CASSPTVMNTEAFF
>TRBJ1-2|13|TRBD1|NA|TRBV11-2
TGTGCCAGCAGCCCAAACCGGGACAGTGGCTACACCTTC
CASSPNRDSGYTF
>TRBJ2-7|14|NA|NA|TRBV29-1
TGCAGCGTTGGAGGGGGACCCAGCTCCTACGAGCAGTACTTC
CSVGGGPSSYEQYF
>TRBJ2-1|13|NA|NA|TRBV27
TGTGCCAGCAGTTTATCGGCCTACAATGAGCAGTTCTTC
CASSLSAYNEQFF
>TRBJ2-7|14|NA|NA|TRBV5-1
TGCGCCAGCAGCCGAGGAACGGGGAACTACGAGCAGTACTTC
CASSRGTGNYEQYF
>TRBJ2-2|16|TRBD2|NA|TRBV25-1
TGTGCCAGCAGTTCCTCTAGCGGGGCGAACACCGGGGAGCTGTTTTTT
CASSSSSGANTGELFF
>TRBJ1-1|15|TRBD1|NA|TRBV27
TGTGCCAGCAGTTTACGACGGACAGGGAGCACTGAAGCTTTCTTT
CASSLRRTGSTEAFF
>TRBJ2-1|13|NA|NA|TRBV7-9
TGTGCCAGCAGCTTACAAGAAGGAAATGAGCAGTTCTTC
CASSLQEGNEQFF
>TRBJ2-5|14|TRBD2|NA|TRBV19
TGTGCCAGTAGTATGGGGACTACCCAAGAGACCCAGTACTTC
CASSMGTTQETQYF
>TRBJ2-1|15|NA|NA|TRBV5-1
TGCGCCAGCAGCTTGGATACGGGAGCTTACAATGAGCAGTTCTTC
CASSLDTGAYNEQFF
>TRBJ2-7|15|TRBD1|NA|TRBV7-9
TGTGCCAGCAGCTTACGACAGGGGGATACCTACGAGCAGTACTTC
CASSLRQGDTYEQYF